This T cell receptor beta chain was sequenced in a study of chemoradiotherapy in HPV16-positive cancers. Germline CDR1 SQVTM, CDR2 ANQGSEA. Trimming removed 7 bases at V and 0 bases at J, with 18 bases between. The CDR3 loop spans 15 amino acids. Assay: immunoSEQ multiplex PCR; the TCRdb copy retains only in-frame clones and omits some. This sample has about 12,000 clones, with approximately 86% found just once. The sequencing used blood, collected from a patient who underwent chemoradiotherapy. This TCR came from a human donor with HPV-associated anogenital cancer. The chain recombines TRBV29-1 with TRBJ1-1, with a possible D match to TRBD1 (6 bases). CDR3 loop: CSGRGSGIVNTEAFF. The CDR3 bases are TGCAGCGGAAGGGGGTCCGGAATTGTGAACACTGAAGCTTTCTTT.